This T cell receptor (beta chain) was found in a study of TIL therapy for anti-PD-1-resistant metastatic lung cancer. Findings and caveats of the study: Compared with baseline intratumoral T cells, expanded TIL cultures were more clonal and less diverse (roughly 6.5% vs 31%).

Time point here: pre-treatment sample, taken before nivolumab and TIL therapy. Pleural nodules or supraclavicular lymph nodes made up most of the excised metastases sampled. The immunoSEQ assay was v3. Assay: immunoSEQ multiplex PCR; the TCRdb copy retains only in-frame clones and omits some. The sample shows about 100,000 clones, just over 65% of them seen only once. This clone was observed at least ten times. The antigen remains unidentified. This receptor was obtained from a person aged 25 to 80 with non-small cell lung cancer. Sequenced material: tumor tissue, taken at baseline.

Here the CDR3 reads CASSPLWEREWRYF. In DNA form, the CDR3 reads TGTGCCAGCAGCCCCCTCTGGGAGAGAGAGTGGCGGTACTTC. This chain uses TRBV6-2 or TRBV6-3 with TRBJ2-7; maybe TRBD2 (5 bases). CDR3 length: 14 residues. The V gene's germline CDR1 is MNHEY and CDR2 SVGEGT. Trimming shortened V by 6 bases and J by 12 bases, and 24 bases separated the two germline ends.